Presented here are 17 T cell receptor beta chains from one specimen sequenced in a study of shared clonotypes between healthy human individuals. Sequenced by immunoSEQ multiplex PCR; TCRdb stores in-frame clones only, minus some. This repertoire shows 2 million to 2.5 million clones, just under 95% found once; its top ten account for approximately 0.41%. Specimen: naive CD4+ T cells from PBMCs. This sample's subset: CD45RA+ positively selected. The receptors were gathered from a man aged 18 to 29 in good health. Some clones in this sample may be carry-over from other donors' samples.

On this clone: At the DNA level, this CDR3 is encoded by other sequences in the same sample as well. The chain uses TRBV18 and TRBJ2-5; TRBD2 might be the D (6 bases). The CDR3 has 14 amino acids. Germline CDR1 KGHSH, CDR2 LQKENI. V was trimmed by 3 bases and J by 2 bases, leaving 10 bases between them. The CDR3 bases are TGTGCCAGCTCACCTAGCGGACGTCAAGAGACCCAGTACTTC. Protein product: CASSPSGRQETQYF.

The rearrangement joins TRBV28 to TRBJ1-1; D may be TRBD1 (5 bases). The CDR3 runs to 13 residues. V was pared by 2 bases and J by 10 bases, with 14 bases between. Germline CDR1 MDHEN, CDR2 SYDVKM. The CDR3 DNA reads as TGTGCCAGCAGTTTAACGGTCGAAAGGGGAGCTTTCTTT. Protein product: CASSLTVERGAFF. Based on the CDR3 plus reference TRBV28 and TRBJ1-1, the full variable domain is DVKVTQSSRYLVKRTGEKVFLECVQDMDHENMFWYRQDPGLGLRLIYFSYDVKMKEKGDIPEGYSVSREKKERFSLILESASTNQTSMYLCASSLTVERGAFFGQGTRLTVV.

V and J are TRBV5-1 and TRBJ2-7, with 11 nucleotides matching TRBD1. Germline CDR1 reads SGHRS; CDR2 reads YFSETQ. V shed 3 bases and J 3 bases; nucleotides not matched to a gene: 26. This CDR3 contains 22 residues. This chain's CDR3 is CASSWLGTGGSLRLAVNYEQYF. The CDR3 DNA follows: TGCGCCAGCAGCTGGTTAGGGACAGGGGGTTCTTTACGGCTAGCGGTTAACTACGAGCAGTACTTC.

The chain combines TRBV19 with TRBJ1-4; 9 positions agree with TRBD1. Trimming at V came to 6 bases and at J to 8 bases, leaving 7 bases not matched to a gene. This CDR3 region has 14 residues. Per germline, CDR1 LNHDA and CDR2 SQIVND (reference sequence). For the CDR3, the DNA is TGTGCCAGTAGCGGACAGGGGTGGAGAGAAAAACTGTTTTTT. It is translated as CASSGQGWREKLFF.

This CDR3 is CASSVATGGTASGYTF. The CDR3 DNA follows: TGTGCCAGCAGCGTAGCTACGGGGGGGACTGCCAGTGGCTACACCTTC. The gene calls are TRBV9 and TRBJ1-2, with a weak D call TRBD1 (5 bases). This CDR3 spans 16 amino acids. CDR1 is SGDLS, CDR2 YYNGEE, per germline. The V gene lost 0 bases and the J gene lost 7 bases, with 19 bases spanning the gap.

To note about this clone: Within the sample, other DNA sequences also encode this same CDR3. The chain joins TRBV5-1 to TRBJ1-3; TRBD1 might be the D (5 bases). Germline V gene sequence: CDR1 SGHRS, CDR2 YFSETQ. The CDR3 extends over 15 amino acids. The V end was cut by 0 bases, the J end by 2 bases, with 9 bases between. DNA for the CDR3: TGCGCCAGCAGCTTGGTGGCAGGGCCTGGAAACACCATATATTTT. Protein product: CASSLVAGPGNTIYF.

The V and J genes are TRBV7-8 and TRBJ1-1; the D gene is possibly TRBD1 (5 bases). The CDR3 is 16 residues long. CDR1 SGHVS and CDR2 FQNEAQ come from the germline V gene. Trimming removed 1 base at V and 5 bases at J, with 17 bases between. The chain's CDR3 is CASSLEAGSKRTEAFF. The CDR3 region has the DNA TGTGCCAGCAGCTTAGAGGCAGGGAGCAAAAGGACTGAAGCTTTCTTT.

V gene TRBV7-9 combines with J gene TRBJ2-5; tentatively, D is TRBD1 or TRBD2 (5 bases each). Trimming left V 5 bases short and J 4 bases short, with 14 bases between. In germline, CDR1 is SEHNR, CDR2 FQNEAQ (reference sequence). The CDR3 spans 14 residues. The CDR3 DNA is TGTGCCAGCAGCCAAAAGAACGGGGCAGAGACCCAGTACTTC. Protein product: CASSQKNGAETQYF.

The V gene is TRBV5-1, the J gene TRBJ2-1; maybe TRBD2 (6 bases). V was shortened by 0 bases and J by 6 bases, with 13 bases between the two germline ends. There are 15 residues in the CDR3. In germline, CDR1 is SGHRS, CDR2 YFSETQ. The CDR3 loop is CASSLEAGGANEQFF. The CDR3 DNA is TGCGCCAGCAGCTTGGAAGCGGGCGGAGCCAATGAGCAGTTCTTC.

The rearrangement links TRBV27 to TRBJ2-7; TRBD1 matches at 7 bases. The CDR3 has 15 residues. Unmatched junction bases numbered 10, after V lost 3 bases and J lost 5 bases. Germline CDR1 is MNHEY and CDR2 is SMNVEV (reference sequence). CDR3 nucleotide sequence: TGTGCCAGCAGTTTTGATAGGGGGCTCTTGGACGAGCAGTACTTC. This encodes CASSFDRGLLDEQYF.

The J gene is TRBJ2-7, the V gene TRBV6-5; 7 bases line up with TRBD2. V lost 5 bases, J lost 0 bases, and 4 bases stayed unmatched. Germline CDR1 MNHEY, CDR2 SVGAGI. The CDR3 consists of 14 residues. CDR3: CASSRSGASYEQYF. The CDR3 nucleotides read TGTGCCAGCAGTCGAAGCGGGGCCTCCTACGAGCAGTACTTC.

Points on this clone: The sample holds other DNA sequences that translate to the same CDR3. The CDR3 reads CASSLGASGNTIYF. The CDR3 coding sequence is TGCGCCAGCAGCTTGGGGGCCTCTGGAAACACCATATATTTT. The chain has TRBV5-1 and TRBJ1-3; no definite D call. The CDR3 has 14 amino acids. The V gene lost 0 bases and the J gene lost 0 bases, with 4 bases spanning the gap. CDR1 and CDR2 from the germline V gene are SGHRS and YFSETQ.

This clone was recorded only once. The sample carries other DNA sequences with the same CDR3. The V and J genes are TRBV28 and TRBJ1-1; perhaps TRBD1 as D (5 bases). V was cut by 2 bases and J by 1 base, with 8 bases left in between. Germline V gene sequence: CDR1 MDHEN, CDR2 SYDVKM. There are 14 residues in the CDR3. CDR3 residues: CASSLAGQNTEAFF. The CDR3 region has the DNA TGTGCCAGCAGTTTAGCAGGGCAGAACACTGAAGCTTTCTTT. The variable domain in full, completed from reference TRBV28 and TRBJ1-1, reads DVKVTQSSRYLVKRTGEKVFLECVQDMDHENMFWYRQDPGLGLRLIYFSYDVKMKEKGDIPEGYSVSREKKERFSLILESASTNQTSMYLCASSLAGQNTEAFFGQGTRLTVV.

The chain couples TRBV11-2 to TRBJ1-5; D unclear. Between the trimmed V and J ends, which lost 1 base and 7 bases, there was a span of 8 bases. This CDR3 is built from 13 residues. CDR1 is SGHAT and CDR2 is FQNNGV in the germline V gene. The CDR3 loop reads CASSLGRFQPQHF. For the CDR3, the DNA is TGTGCCAGCAGCTTAGGAAGGTTCCAGCCCCAGCATTTT. The full variable domain, with the rest looked up from reference TRBV11-2 and TRBJ1-5, is EAGVAQSPRYKIIEKRQSVAFWCNPISGHATLYWYQQILGQGPKLLIQFQNNGVVDDSQLPKDRFSAERLKGVDSTLKIQPAKLEDSAVYLCASSLGRFQPQHFGDGTRLSIL.

This CDR3 is CASSFRGDRASFYGYTF. For the CDR3, the DNA is TGTGCCAGCAGCTTTAGGGGCGACAGGGCCTCATTCTATGGCTACACCTTC. V usage is TRBV7-2 and J usage is TRBJ1-2, with TRBD1 matching 7 bases. Trimming removed 3 bases from V and 4 bases from J; junction bases left unmatched: 14. CDR3 length: 17 amino acids. The germline V gene has CDR1 SGHTA and CDR2 FQGNSA.

Points on this clone: Other DNA sequences of this sample code for an identical CDR3. The CDR3 spells CASSLPGEQYF. For the CDR3, the DNA is TGTGCCAGCTCACTCCCGGGGGAGCAGTACTTC. The chain joins TRBV18 to TRBJ2-7, with D maybe TRBD2 (5 bases). Looked up from germline, CDR1 is KGHSH and CDR2 is LQKENI. This CDR3 is 11 amino acids long. Trimming removed 4 bases at V and 7 bases at J, with 8 bases between.

This clone was recorded a few times. The identical CDR3 is also encoded by other nucleotide sequences in the sample. The chain combines TRBV19 with TRBJ1-2; D gene uncertain. This CDR3 has 13 amino acids. V shed 1 base and J shed 5 bases, with 8 bases lying between them. Germline lookup yields CDR1 LNHDA and CDR2 SQIVND (reference sequence). CDR3 sequence (DNA): TGTGCCAGTAGTATAGGTGGCACTTATGGCTACACCTTC. It encodes CASSIGGTYGYTF.